These 23 T cell receptor beta chains came from one sample sequenced in a study of T cell responses to AZD1222 COVID-19 vaccine. The data were produced by immunoSEQ multiplex PCR, yet TCRdb's version contains in-frame clones alone and is incomplete. The profile covers 100,000 to 150,000 clones, with approximately 85% appearing a single time and around 8% taken by the ten largest. This sample comprised peripheral blood, obtained on day 0 of AZD1222 vaccination. Receptor source: an adult in good health.

This clone has a single count. The chain carries TRBV9 and TRBJ2-2; the D gene is possibly TRBD2 (6 bases). Germline V gene sequence: CDR1 SGDLS, CDR2 YYNGEE. The V gene lost 4 bases and the J gene lost 6 bases, with 7 bases spanning the gap. The CDR3 contains 12 residues. The chain's CDR3 is CASSSGAGELFF. The DNA for the CDR3 is TGTGCCAGCAGCTCGGGGGCCGGGGAGCTGTTTTTT. Together with reference TRBV9 and TRBJ2-2, the CDR3 gives the full variable domain: DSGVTQTPKHLITATGQRVTLRCSPRSGDLSVYWYQQSLDQGLQFLIQYYNGEERAKGNILERFSAQQFPDLHSELNLSSLELGDSALYFCASSSGAGELFFGEGSRLTVL.

This clone was seen a handful of times. The chain carries TRBV6-5 and TRBJ1-2; D gene unclear. Deletions cut 6 bases from V and 5 bases from J, with 10 bases between. The CDR3 totals 12 residues. The V gene's germline CDR1 is MNHEY and CDR2 SVGAGI. CDR3 DNA sequence: TGTGCCAGCAGCAAGGGTGGGTATGGCTACACCTTC. Protein product: CASSKGGYGYTF.

The chain links TRBV7-2 to TRBJ1-3; 10 nucleotides agree with TRBD1. The CDR3 has 16 amino acids. Germline CDR1 is SGHTA and CDR2 is FQGNSA. V lost 5 bases and J lost 4; bases outside the gene matches: 8. The CDR3 region is CASSTDRGLGGNTIYF. The CDR3 nucleotides read TGTGCCAGCAGCACCGACAGGGGGCTAGGAGGAAACACCATATATTTT.

Here the CDR3 reads CASSSQGGEIEEFF. For the CDR3, the DNA is TGTGCCAGCAGCTCTCAAGGGGGAGAGATAGAGGAGTTCTTC. This rearrangement joins TRBV7-2 to TRBJ2-1, with D possibly TRBD1 on 6 matching bases. Trimming stripped 4 bases from V and 14 bases from J, with 21 bases between. Germline CDR1 reads SGHTA; CDR2 reads FQGNSA. The CDR3 totals 14 residues.

The chain joins TRBV19 to TRBJ2-1, with a tentative D call TRBD1 (6 bases). V shed 3 bases and J shed 10 bases, with 16 bases lying between them. This CDR3 has 14 amino acids. Looked up from germline, CDR1 is LNHDA and CDR2 is SQIVND (reference sequence). CDR3 sequence: CASSIALFQGEQFF. CDR3 bases: TGTGCCAGTAGTATCGCTCTCTTCCAGGGGGAGCAGTTCTTC.

This clone was counted a few times. The J gene is TRBJ1-1, the V gene TRBV19; a weak D match, TRBD1 (6 bases). Germline V CDR1 and CDR2: LNHDA, SQIVND (reference sequence). The CDR3 contains 12 residues. The V end was cut by 7 bases, the J end by 6 bases, with 12 bases between. The CDR3 loop reads CASTLRGSEAFF. CDR3 in DNA: TGTGCCAGTACCCTCAGGGGCTCTGAAGCTTTCTTT.

This chain joins TRBV28 and TRBJ2-1, with TRBD1 matching over 9 bases. The CDR3 loop spans 15 amino acids. CDR1 MDHEN and CDR2 SYDVKM come from the germline V gene. Germline trimming cut 6 bases from V and 1 base from J; bases unmatched to any gene: 4. CDR3 in amino acids: CASSPGTGSYNEQFF. In DNA form, the CDR3 reads TGTGCCAGCAGCCCAGGGACAGGGTCCTACAATGAGCAGTTCTTC.

The chain combines TRBV19 with TRBJ2-4, with D perhaps TRBD1 (5 bases). Trimming took 5 bases from V and 13 from J, leaving 15 bases between them. The CDR3 length is 12 residues. CDR1 LNHDA and CDR2 SQIVND come from the germline V gene (reference sequence). CDR3 DNA: TGTGCCAGTAGTCCCAATACAGGTTTCCAGTACTTC. It is translated as CASSPNTGFQYF.

The chain carries TRBV6-1 and TRBJ1-4; possible D gene TRBD1, 6 bases. V shed 4 bases and J shed 8 bases, with 20 bases lying between them. This CDR3 has 16 amino acids. Germline lookup yields CDR1 MNHNS and CDR2 SASEGT. The CDR3 loop is CASSGGQASVGEKLFF. The CDR3 region has the DNA TGTGCCAGCAGTGGGGGACAAGCATCAGTAGGAGAAAAACTGTTTTTT.

V and J are TRBV12-3 or TRBV12-4 and TRBJ2-7, with D uncertain. There are 13 residues in the CDR3. V dropped 8 bases and J dropped 2 bases, with 13 bases sitting between them. For the CDR3, the DNA is TGTGCCAGCTACCGGGTCGGAACCTACGAGCAGTACTTC. Translated, it gives CASYRVGTYEQYF.

The genes are TRBV7-2 and TRBJ1-5; D may be TRBD1 (5 bases). Germline V lookup: CDR1 SGHTA, CDR2 FQGNSA. The length of the CDR3 is 14 residues. The V and J ends lost 4 bases and 5 bases respectively, with 12 bases between them. DNA of the CDR3: TGTGCCAGCAGCTATTACGGGGGGTATCAGCCCCAGCATTTT. Translation gives CASSYYGGYQPQHF.

The chain couples TRBV12-5 to TRBJ1-1; the D gene is possibly TRBD1 (6 bases). Deletions cut 0 bases from V and 4 bases from J, with 18 bases between. The germline CDR1 and CDR2 sequences are LGHNT and FRNRAP. There are 17 residues in the CDR3. CDR3 DNA: TGTGCTAGTGGTTTGGTACGGGGGGCAGACGGGGCCACTGAAGCTTTCTTT. Translated, it gives CASGLVRGADGATEAFF. The whole variable domain, filled in from reference TRBV12-5 and TRBJ1-1, reads DARVTQTPRHKVTEMGQEVTMRCQPILGHNTVFWYRQTMMQGLELLAYFRNRAPLDDSGMPKDRFSAEMPDATLATLKIQPSEPRDSAVYFCASGLVRGADGATEAFFGQGTRLTVV.

The genes are TRBV6-9 and TRBJ2-2; TRBD1 matches 7 bases. Germline V gives CDR1 MNHGY, CDR2 SVAAGI. V lost 6 bases to trimming and J lost 5 bases; unmatched junction nucleotides: 9. This CDR3 spans 15 amino acids. The CDR3 is CASSAGTVGTGELFF. CDR3 nucleotide sequence: TGTGCCAGCAGCGCCGGGACAGTTGGTACCGGGGAGCTGTTTTTT.

The chain is built from TRBV5-1 and TRBJ1-4; 7 nucleotides match TRBD1. J lost 2 bases, V lost 1 base, and 2 bases had no gene match. CDR3 size: 15 residues. From germline, CDR1 is SGHRS and CDR2 YFSETQ. The CDR3 DNA reads as TGCGCCAGCAGCTTGCAGGGACAGACTAATGAAAAACTGTTTTTT. Its protein product is CASSLQGQTNEKLFF.

This clone was detected only a few times. The rearrangement joins TRBV7-2 to TRBJ1-2, with a possible D match to TRBD1 (5 bases). V was pared by 3 bases and J by 2 bases, with 13 bases between. CDR1 SGHTA and CDR2 FQGNSA come from the germline V gene. The CDR3 runs 15 residues. The CDR3 region is CASSLGDRWNYGYTF. For the CDR3, the DNA is TGTGCCAGCAGCTTGGGGGACCGGTGGAACTATGGCTACACCTTC.

The chain links TRBV4-3 to TRBJ2-3; D is uncertain. The CDR3 has 13 amino acids. Germline V gene lookup returns CDR1 LGHNA and CDR2 YSLEER. Trimming pared 1 base from V and 5 bases from J, leaving 7 bases between. The CDR3 spells CASSQALGDTQYF. CDR3 bases: TGCGCCAGCAGCCAAGCACTTGGAGATACGCAGTATTTT.

Written as DNA, the CDR3 is TGTGCCAGCAGCTTAAGCTCAGGGGGAAGAGAAAAACTGTTTTTT. This gives the protein CASSLSSGGREKLFF. The chain combines TRBV7-2 with TRBJ1-4, with 7 bases fitting TRBD1. Germline V lookup: CDR1 SGHTA, CDR2 FQGNSA. This CDR3 is built from 15 residues. J lost 8 bases, V lost 2 bases, and 8 bases had no gene match.

This rearrangement joins TRBV19 to TRBJ2-1; 15 bases fit TRBD2. The CDR3 has 18 amino acids. The germline gives CDR1 LNHDA, CDR2 SQIVND (reference sequence). With V trimmed by 5 bases and J by 2 bases, 7 bases remained unmatched. The CDR3 bases are TGTGCCAGTAGTCTTGGACTAGCGGGAGGGTCGGCCTACAATGAGCAGTTCTTC. Translating gives CASSLGLAGGSAYNEQFF.

V gene TRBV30 combines with J gene TRBJ2-5, with D possibly being TRBD2 (6 bases). Between the trimmed V and J ends, which lost 7 bases and 0 bases, there was a span of 9 bases. This CDR3 spans 12 amino acids. The germline gives CDR1 GTSNPN, CDR2 SVGIG (reference sequence). The CDR3 DNA sequence: TGTGCCTTCGGGGGTTACCAAGAGACCCAGTACTTC. This translates into CAFGGYQETQYF.

The chain employs TRBV18 and TRBJ1-4; D unresolved. V shed 6 bases and J shed 5 bases, with 19 bases lying between them. The CDR3 covers 16 residues. The germline V gene encodes CDR1 KGHSH and CDR2 LQKENI. For the CDR3, the DNA is TGTGCCAGCTCGCAAGGAACCATGGACTTAAATGAAAAACTGTTTTTT. Protein sequence: CASSQGTMDLNEKLFF.

This rearrangement joins TRBV10-3 to TRBJ2-4, with 10 bases that match TRBD2. Germline V gene data show CDR1 as ENHRY and CDR2 as SYGVKD. CDR3 length: 19 residues. Trimming cost V 6 bases and J 7 bases; bases outside gene matches: 21. In nucleotides, the CDR3 is TGTGCCATCAGCCTCGGGTCTAGCGGGAGTGCTGGAAGCGGTAACATTCAGTACTTC. It translates to CAISLGSSGSAGSGNIQYF.

The chain carries TRBV5-1 and TRBJ2-4; 7 nucleotides match TRBD2. CDR3 size: 15 residues. Germline assignment: CDR1 SGHRS and CDR2 YFSETQ. Trimming cost V 1 base and J 3 bases; bases outside gene matches: 4. The CDR3 coding sequence is TGCGCCAGCAGCTTGCTAGCGGCTGGCAAAAACATTCAGTACTTC. It specifies CASSLLAAGKNIQYF.

This clone occurred once. The chain recombines TRBV3-1 (or the pseudogene TRBV3-2) with TRBJ2-7; D remains ambiguous. Germline assignment: CDR1 LGHDT and CDR2 YNNKEL (reference sequence). The CDR3 has 14 amino acids. V was clipped by 4 bases and J by 6 bases, with 16 bases between them. The CDR3 sequence: CASSPFEGTLEQYF. For the CDR3, the DNA is TGTGCCAGCAGCCCCTTCGAAGGAACCCTCGAGCAGTACTTC.